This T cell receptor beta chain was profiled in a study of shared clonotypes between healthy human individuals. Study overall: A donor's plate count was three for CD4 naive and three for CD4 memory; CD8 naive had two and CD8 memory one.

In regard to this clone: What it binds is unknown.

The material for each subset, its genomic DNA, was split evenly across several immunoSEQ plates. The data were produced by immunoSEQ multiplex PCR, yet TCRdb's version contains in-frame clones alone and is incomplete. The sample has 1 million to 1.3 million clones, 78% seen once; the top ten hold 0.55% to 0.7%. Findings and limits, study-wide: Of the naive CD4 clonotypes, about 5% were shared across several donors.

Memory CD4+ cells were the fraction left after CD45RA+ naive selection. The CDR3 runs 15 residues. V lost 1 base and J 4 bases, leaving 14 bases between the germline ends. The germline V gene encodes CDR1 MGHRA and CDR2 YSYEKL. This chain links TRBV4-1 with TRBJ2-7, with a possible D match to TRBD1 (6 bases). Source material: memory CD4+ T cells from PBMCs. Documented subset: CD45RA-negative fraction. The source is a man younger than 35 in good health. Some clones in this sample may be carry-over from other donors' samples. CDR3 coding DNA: TGCGCCAGCAGCCAAGGGGAAGGGACAACTTACGAGCAGTACTTC. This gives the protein CASSQGEGTTYEQYF.